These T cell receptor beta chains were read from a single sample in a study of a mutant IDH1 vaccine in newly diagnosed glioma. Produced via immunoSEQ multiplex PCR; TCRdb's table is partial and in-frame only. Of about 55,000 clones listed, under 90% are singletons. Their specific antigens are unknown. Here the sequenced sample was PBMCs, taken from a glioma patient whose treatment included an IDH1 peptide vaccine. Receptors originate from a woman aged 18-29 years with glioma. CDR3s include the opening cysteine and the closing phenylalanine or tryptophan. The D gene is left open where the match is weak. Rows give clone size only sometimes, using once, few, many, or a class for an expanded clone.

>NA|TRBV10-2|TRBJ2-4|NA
TGCGCCAGCAGGGACGGTGGGGGAGCCAAAAACATTCAGTACTTC
CASRDGGGAKNIQYF
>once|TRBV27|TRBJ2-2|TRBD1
TGTGCCAGCAGTAGCTTCCAGGGGGCCACCGGGGAGCTGTTTTTT
CASSSFQGATGELFF
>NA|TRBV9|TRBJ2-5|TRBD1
TGTGCCAGCAGCGGAAGACAGGGTCGAGAGACCCAGTACTTC
CASSGRQGRETQYF
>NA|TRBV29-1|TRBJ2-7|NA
TGCAGCGTTGGGGGTGGGGCCTCCTACGAGCAGTACTTC
CSVGGGASYEQYF
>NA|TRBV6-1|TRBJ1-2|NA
TGTGCCAGCAGTGATCGACTCTATGGCTACACCTTC
CASSDRLYGYTF
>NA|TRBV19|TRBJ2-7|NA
TGTGCCAGTAGGGGAATACAGGATTCCTACGAGCAGTACTTC
CASRGIQDSYEQYF
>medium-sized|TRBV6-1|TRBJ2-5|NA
TGTGCCAGCAGTGCTCAGGGTGAGGGGGAGACCCAGTACTTC
CASSAQGEGETQYF
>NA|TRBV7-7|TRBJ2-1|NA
TGTGCTAGCAGCCCCCTTCGCGAGGCAGAAGGATTACAGAGGAATGAGCAGTTCTTC
CASSPLREAEGLQRNEQFF
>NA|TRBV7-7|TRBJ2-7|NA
TGTGCCAGCAGCGAGACTGCCTCCTACGAGCAGTACTTC
CASSETASYEQYF
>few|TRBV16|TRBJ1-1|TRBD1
TGTGCCAGCAGCCAATGGGGACAGGGGATTGAAGCTTTCTTT
CASSQWGQGIEAFF
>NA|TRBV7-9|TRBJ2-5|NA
TGTGCCAGCAGCTTCGGGGGCACTCGGGAGACCCAGTACTTC
CASSFGGTRETQYF
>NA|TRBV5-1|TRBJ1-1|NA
TGCGCCAGCAGCTTGGACGGGATGAACACTGAAGCTTTCTTT
CASSLDGMNTEAFF
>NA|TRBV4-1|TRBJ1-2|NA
TGCGCCAGCAGCCACCTTGGCCTCGGGGGTGGCTACACCTTC
CASSHLGLGGGYTF
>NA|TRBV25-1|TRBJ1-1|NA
TGTGCCAGCAGTGAACCTAGGGGGAACACTGAAGCTTTCTTT
CASSEPRGNTEAFF
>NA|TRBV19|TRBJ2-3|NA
TGTGCCAGTAGTAAGGGGGGGAAAACAGATACGCAGTATTTT
CASSKGGKTDTQYF
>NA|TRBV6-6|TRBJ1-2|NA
TGTGCCAGCAGTCCAAACCGGGACCACTATGGCTACACCTTC
CASSPNRDHYGYTF
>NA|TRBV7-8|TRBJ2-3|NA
TGTGCCAGCAGCTCGAGGGCCCCCTCCGCAGATACGCAGTATTTT
CASSSRAPSADTQYF
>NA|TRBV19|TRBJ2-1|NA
TGTGCCAGTAGCGAGGGACCTAGGGCGTTCTTC
CASSEGPRAFF
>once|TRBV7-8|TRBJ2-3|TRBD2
TGTGCCAGCAGCTTCCTAGCGGGGGGACTAGATACGCAGTATTTT
CASSFLAGGLDTQYF
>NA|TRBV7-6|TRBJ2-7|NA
TGTGCCAGCAGCTTAGAGGGGCGGACTTACGAGCAGTACTTC
CASSLEGRTYEQYF
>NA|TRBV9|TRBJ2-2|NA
TGTGCCAGCAGCGGATCGGGTTCGACCACCGGGGAGCTGTTTTTT
CASSGSGSTTGELFF
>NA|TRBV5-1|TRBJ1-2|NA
TGCGCCAGCAGCCCGACGACCGCCAACTATGGCTACACCTTC
CASSPTTANYGYTF
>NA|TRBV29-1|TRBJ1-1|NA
TGCAGCGTTGAACGGGGGCTTTTGGGAGCTTTCTTT
CSVERGLLGAFF
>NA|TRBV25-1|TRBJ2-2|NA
TGTGCCAGCAGTGAGGCGCGGGGGCGCGGCACCGGGGAGCTGTTTTTT
CASSEARGRGTGELFF
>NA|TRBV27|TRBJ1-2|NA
TGTGCCAGCAGTTTGGGGGGCGGGAATGGCTACACCTTC
CASSLGGGNGYTF
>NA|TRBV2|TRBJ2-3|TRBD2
TGTGCCAGCAGGCGGACTAGCGGGAGGCCCACAGATACGCAGTATTTT
CASRRTSGRPTDTQYF
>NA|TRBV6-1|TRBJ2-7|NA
TGTGCCAGCAGTGAAGCCGTCGGCCTTTACGAGCAGTACTTC
CASSEAVGLYEQYF
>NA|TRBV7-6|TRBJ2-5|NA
TGTGCCAGCAGGCCACGGGAGCCTCAAGAGACCCAGTACTTC
CASRPREPQETQYF
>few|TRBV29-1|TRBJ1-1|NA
TGCAGCGTCATAGGTGGTACCACTGAAGCTTTCTTT
CSVIGGTTEAFF
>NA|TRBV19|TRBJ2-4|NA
TGTGCCAGTTCGAGGACCAAAAACATTCAGTACTTC
CASSRTKNIQYF
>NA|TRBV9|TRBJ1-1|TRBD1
TGTGCCAGCAGCGATAGTAGTGGGACAGGGAACACTGAAGCTTTCTTT
CASSDSSGTGNTEAFF
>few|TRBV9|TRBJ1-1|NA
TGTGCCAGCAGCGTAGGGGCTTTAGGGACTGAAGCTTTCTTT
CASSVGALGTEAFF
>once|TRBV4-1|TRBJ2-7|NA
TGCGCCAGCAGCCAAGTGGGGGGCGGGTCCTACGAGCAGTACTTC
CASSQVGGGSYEQYF
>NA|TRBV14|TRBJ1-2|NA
TGTGCCAGCAGCCACCGGACGGGGCTATCCCCTAACTATGGCTACACCTTC
CASSHRTGLSPNYGYTF
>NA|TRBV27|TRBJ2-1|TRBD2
TGTGCCAGCCGGGTCGGTGGCGGGAGTTCCTACAATGAGCAGTTCTTC
CASRVGGGSSYNEQFF
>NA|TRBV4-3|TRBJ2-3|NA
TGCGCCAGCAGCCAAGATGGGGGCAGCACAGATACGCAGTATTTT
CASSQDGGSTDTQYF
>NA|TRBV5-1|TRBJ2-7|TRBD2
TGCGCCAGCAGCTCTACTAGCGGGGCCCACGAGCAGTACTTC
CASSSTSGAHEQYF
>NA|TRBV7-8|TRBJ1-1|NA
TGTGCCAGCAGCCTGAACACTGAAGCTTTCTTT
CASSLNTEAFF
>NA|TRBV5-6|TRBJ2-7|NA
TGTGCCAGCAGCTTGGCCCGGGGGCCGCAGTACTTC
CASSLARGPQYF
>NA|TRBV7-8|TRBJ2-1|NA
TGTGCCAGCAGCCCCTGGGTAAATGAGCAGTTCTTC
CASSPWVNEQFF
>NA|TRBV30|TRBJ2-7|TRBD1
TGTGCCTGGAGTGATAGGCAGGGGGCCTACGAGCAGTACTTC
CAWSDRQGAYEQYF
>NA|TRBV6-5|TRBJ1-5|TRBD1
TGTGCCAGCAGTCGGACAGGGGCTCAGCCCCAGCATTTT
CASSRTGAQPQHF
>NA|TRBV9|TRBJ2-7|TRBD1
TGTGCCAGCGGGGACAGAAACTACGAGCAGTACTTC
CASGDRNYEQYF
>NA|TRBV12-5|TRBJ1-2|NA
TGTGCTAGTGGTTTCTGGGGGGGCTATGGCTACACCTTC
CASGFWGGYGYTF
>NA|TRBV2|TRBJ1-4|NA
TGTGCCAGCAGTGTTATCCAGGGAGGCGAAAAACTGTTTTTT
CASSVIQGGEKLFF
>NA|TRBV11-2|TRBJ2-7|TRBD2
TGTGCCAGCAGCGGACGAACTAGCGGGGGGGCCATCGGGACCTACGAGCAGTACTTC
CASSGRTSGGAIGTYEQYF
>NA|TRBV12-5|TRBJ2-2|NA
TGTGCTAGTGGTTTGGAGGTAGCACGCGCCGGGGAGCTGTTTTTT
CASGLEVARAGELFF
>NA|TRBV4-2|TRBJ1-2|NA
TGTGCCAGCAGCCAAGGCGTCATGGGGGGCTATGGCTACACCTTC
CASSQGVMGGYGYTF
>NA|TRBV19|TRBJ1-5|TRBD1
TGTGCCAGTAGGAGGGGACAGGGCGGAACCCATCAGCCCCAGCATTTT
CASRRGQGGTHQPQHF
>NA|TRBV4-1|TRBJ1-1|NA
TGCGCCAGCAGCCCCTACAGGGAGAACACTGAAGCTTTCTTT
CASSPYRENTEAFF
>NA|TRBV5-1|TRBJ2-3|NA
TGCGCCAGCAGCTCTAGGGGCACAGATACGCAGTATTTT
CASSSRGTDTQYF
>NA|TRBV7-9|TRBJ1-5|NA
TGTGCCAGCACTCTACTCGGGGATCAGCCCCAGCATTTT
CASTLLGDQPQHF
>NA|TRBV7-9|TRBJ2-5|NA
TGTGCCAGCAGCTTAGGAGGGGAAGAGACCCAGTACTTC
CASSLGGEETQYF
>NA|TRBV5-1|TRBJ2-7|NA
TGCGCCAGCAGCTTGGTAATGGGGAACGAGCAGTACTTC
CASSLVMGNEQYF
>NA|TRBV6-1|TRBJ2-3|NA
TGTGCCAGCAGGTCCCCCGCTGGCGCGGGTACGCAGTATTTT
CASRSPAGAGTQYF
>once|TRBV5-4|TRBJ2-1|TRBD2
TGTGCCAGCAGCTTCTTGCCCGGGACTAGAGTCTTCGATGAGCAGTTCTTC
CASSFLPGTRVFDEQFF
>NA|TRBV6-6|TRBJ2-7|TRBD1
TGTGCCAGCAGCTCCGGACAGGGGGCATATGGCGAGCAGTACTTC
CASSSGQGAYGEQYF
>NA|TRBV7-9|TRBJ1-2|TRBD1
TGTGCCAGCAGCCCCTGGGACAGGGATTTTAGTGGCTACACCTTC
CASSPWDRDFSGYTF
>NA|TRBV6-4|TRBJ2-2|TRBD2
TGTGCCAGCAGTCCCCTAGCGGGAGGCAACACCGGGGAGCTGTTTTTT
CASSPLAGGNTGELFF